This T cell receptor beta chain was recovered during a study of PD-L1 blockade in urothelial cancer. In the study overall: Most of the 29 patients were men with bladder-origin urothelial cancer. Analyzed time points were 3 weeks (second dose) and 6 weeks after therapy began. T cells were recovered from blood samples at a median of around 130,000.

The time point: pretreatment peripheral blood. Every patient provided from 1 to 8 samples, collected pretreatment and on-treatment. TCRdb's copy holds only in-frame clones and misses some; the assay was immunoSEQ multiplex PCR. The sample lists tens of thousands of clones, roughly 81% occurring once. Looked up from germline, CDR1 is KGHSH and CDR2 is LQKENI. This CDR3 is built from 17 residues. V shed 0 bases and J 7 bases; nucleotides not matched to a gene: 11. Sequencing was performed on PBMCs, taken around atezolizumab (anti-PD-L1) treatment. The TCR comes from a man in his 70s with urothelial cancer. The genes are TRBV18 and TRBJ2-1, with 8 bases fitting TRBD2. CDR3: CASSPPRLAMSRNEQFF. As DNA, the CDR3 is TGTGCCAGCTCACCACCGAGACTAGCGATGTCTCGGAATGAGCAGTTCTTC. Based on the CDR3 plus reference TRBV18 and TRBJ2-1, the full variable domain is NAGVMQNPRHLVRRRGQEARLRCSPMKGHSHVYWYRQLPEEGLKFMVYLQKENIIDESGMPKERFSAEFPKEGPSILRIQQVVRGDSAAYFCASSPPRLAMSRNEQFFGPGTRLTVL.